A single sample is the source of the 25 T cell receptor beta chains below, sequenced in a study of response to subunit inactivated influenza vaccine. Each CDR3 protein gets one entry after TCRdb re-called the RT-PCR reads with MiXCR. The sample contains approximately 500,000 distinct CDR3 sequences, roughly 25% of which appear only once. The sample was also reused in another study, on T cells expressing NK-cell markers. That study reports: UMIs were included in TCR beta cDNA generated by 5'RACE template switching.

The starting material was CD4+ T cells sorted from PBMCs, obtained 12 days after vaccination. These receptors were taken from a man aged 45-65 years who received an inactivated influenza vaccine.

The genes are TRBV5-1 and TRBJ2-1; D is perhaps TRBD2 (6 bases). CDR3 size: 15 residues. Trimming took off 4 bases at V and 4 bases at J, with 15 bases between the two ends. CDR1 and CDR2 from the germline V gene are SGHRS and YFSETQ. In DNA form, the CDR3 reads TGCGCCAGCAGCCCGGTGGGGACTCCATACAATGAGCAGTTCTTC. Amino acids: CASSPVGTPYNEQFF. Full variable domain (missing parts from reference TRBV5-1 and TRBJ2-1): KAGVTQTPRYLIKTRGQQVTLSCSPISGHRSVSWYQQTPGQGLQFLFEYFSETQRNKGNFPGRFSGRQFSNSRSEMNVSTLELGDSALYLCASSPVGTPYNEQFFGPGTRLTVL.

This CDR3 reads CASSYGTALSGYTF. DNA for the CDR3: TGTGCCAGCAGCTACGGGACAGCCTTAAGCGGCTACACCTTC. The V and J genes are TRBV7-2 and TRBJ1-2; TRBD1 aligns across 7 bases. From germline, CDR1 is SGHTA and CDR2 FQGNSA. The CDR3 sequence is 14 residues long. Unmatched junction bases numbered 10, after V lost 4 bases and J lost 8 bases.

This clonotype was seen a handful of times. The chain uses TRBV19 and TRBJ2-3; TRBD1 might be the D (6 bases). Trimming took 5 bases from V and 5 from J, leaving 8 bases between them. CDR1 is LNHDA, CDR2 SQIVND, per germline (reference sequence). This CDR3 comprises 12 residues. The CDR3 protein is CASSSRGDTQYF. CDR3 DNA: TGTGCCAGTAGTTCCAGGGGAGATACGCAGTATTTT.

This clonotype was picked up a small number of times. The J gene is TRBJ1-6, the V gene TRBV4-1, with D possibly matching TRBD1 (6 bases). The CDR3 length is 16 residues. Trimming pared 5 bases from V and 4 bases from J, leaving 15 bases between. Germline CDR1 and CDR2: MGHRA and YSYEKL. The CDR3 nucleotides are TGCGCCAGCAGCTTAGGAAGGCAGGGGTATAATTCACCCCTCCACTTT. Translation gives CASSLGRQGYNSPLHF.

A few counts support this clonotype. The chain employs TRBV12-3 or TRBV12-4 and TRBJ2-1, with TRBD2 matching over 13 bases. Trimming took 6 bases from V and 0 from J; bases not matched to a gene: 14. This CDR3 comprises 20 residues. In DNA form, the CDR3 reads TGTGCCAGCAGCTTCCGGAGGGGACTAGCGGGGCGAAGCTCCTACAATGAGCAGTTCTTC. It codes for CASSFRRGLAGRSSYNEQFF.

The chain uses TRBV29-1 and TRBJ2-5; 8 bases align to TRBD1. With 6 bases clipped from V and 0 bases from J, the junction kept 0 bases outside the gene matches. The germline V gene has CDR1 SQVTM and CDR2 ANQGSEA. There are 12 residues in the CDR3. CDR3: CSVTGDQETQYF. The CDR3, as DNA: TGCAGCGTGACAGGGGACCAAGAGACCCAGTACTTC.

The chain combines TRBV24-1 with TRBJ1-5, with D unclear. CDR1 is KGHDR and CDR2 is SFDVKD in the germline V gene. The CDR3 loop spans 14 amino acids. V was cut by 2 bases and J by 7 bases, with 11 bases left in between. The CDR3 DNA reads TGTGCCACCAGTGATTATGGGGTCGAGCAGCCCCAGCATTTT. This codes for CATSDYGVEQPQHF.

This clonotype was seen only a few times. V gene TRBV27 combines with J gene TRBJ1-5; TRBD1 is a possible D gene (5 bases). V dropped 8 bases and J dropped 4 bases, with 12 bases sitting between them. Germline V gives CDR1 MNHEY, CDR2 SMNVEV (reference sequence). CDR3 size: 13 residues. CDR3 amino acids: CASGAGFNQPQHF. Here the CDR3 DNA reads TGTGCCAGCGGCGCAGGGTTTAATCAGCCCCAGCATTTT.

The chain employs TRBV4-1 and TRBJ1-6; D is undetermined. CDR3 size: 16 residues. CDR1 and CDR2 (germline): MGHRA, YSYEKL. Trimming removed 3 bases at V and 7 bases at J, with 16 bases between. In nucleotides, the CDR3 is TGCGCCAGCAGCCAGCACATGGGTGATGGGAATTCACCCCTCCACTTT. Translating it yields CASSQHMGDGNSPLHF.

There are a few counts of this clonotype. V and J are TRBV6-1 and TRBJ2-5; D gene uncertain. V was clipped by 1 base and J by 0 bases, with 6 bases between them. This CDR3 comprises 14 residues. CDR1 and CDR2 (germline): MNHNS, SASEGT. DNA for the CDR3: TGTGCCAGCAGTGAAGGGGTGTACCAAGAGACCCAGTACTTC. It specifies CASSEGVYQETQYF.

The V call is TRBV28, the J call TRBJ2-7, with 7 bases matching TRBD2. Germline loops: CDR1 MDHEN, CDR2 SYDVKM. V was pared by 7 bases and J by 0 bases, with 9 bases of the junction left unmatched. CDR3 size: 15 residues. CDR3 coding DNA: TGTGCCAGCACCGAACCTAGCGGAAGCTCCTACGAGCAGTACTTC. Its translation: CASTEPSGSSYEQYF.

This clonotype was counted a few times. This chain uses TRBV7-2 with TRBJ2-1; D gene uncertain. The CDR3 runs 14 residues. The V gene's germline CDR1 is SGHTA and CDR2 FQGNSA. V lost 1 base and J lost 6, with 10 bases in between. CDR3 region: CASSLGAQPNEQFF. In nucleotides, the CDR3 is TGTGCCAGCAGCTTAGGCGCCCAACCCAATGAGCAGTTCTTC.

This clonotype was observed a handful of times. CDR3 nucleotide sequence: TGTGCCAGCTCCCAGGCGGTGAACACTGAAGCTTTCTTT. Encoded protein: CASSQAVNTEAFF. The chain uses TRBV11-2 and TRBJ1-1, with D unclear. Trimming shortened V by 8 bases and J by 0 bases, and 10 bases separated the two germline ends. Germline CDR1 and CDR2: SGHAT and FQNNGV. CDR3 length: 13 amino acids. Based on the CDR3 plus reference TRBV11-2 and TRBJ1-1, the full variable domain is EAGVAQSPRYKIIEKRQSVAFWCNPISGHATLYWYQQILGQGPKLLIQFQNNGVVDDSQLPKDRFSAERLKGVDSTLKIQPAKLEDSAVYLCASSQAVNTEAFFGQGTRLTVV.

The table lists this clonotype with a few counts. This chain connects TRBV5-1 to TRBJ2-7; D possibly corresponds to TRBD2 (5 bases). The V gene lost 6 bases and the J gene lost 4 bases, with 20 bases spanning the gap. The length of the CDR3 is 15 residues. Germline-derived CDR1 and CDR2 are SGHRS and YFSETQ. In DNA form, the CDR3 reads TGCGCCAGCACTTTGGAGGTGGGGAATTTGTACGAGCAGTACTTC. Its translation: CASTLEVGNLYEQYF.

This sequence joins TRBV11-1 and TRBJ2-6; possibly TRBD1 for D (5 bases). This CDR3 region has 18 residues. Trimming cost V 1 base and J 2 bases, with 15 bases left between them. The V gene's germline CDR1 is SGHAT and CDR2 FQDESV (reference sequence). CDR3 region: CASSLVGYRIPGANVLTF. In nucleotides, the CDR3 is TGTGCCAGCAGCTTAGTAGGATACAGGATCCCTGGGGCCAACGTCCTGACTTTC.

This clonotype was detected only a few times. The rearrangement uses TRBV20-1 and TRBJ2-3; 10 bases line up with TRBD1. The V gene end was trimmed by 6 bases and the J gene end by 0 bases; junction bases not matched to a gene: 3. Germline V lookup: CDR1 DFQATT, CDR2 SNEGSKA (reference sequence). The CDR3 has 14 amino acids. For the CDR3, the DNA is TGCAGTGCATCGGGACAGGGGAGCACAGATACGCAGTATTTT. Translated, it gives CSASGQGSTDTQYF.

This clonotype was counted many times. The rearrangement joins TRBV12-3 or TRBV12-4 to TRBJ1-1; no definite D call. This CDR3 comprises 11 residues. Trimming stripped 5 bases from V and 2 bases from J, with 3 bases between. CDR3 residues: CASSQNTEAFF. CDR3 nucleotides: TGTGCCAGCAGTCAAAACACTGAAGCTTTCTTT.

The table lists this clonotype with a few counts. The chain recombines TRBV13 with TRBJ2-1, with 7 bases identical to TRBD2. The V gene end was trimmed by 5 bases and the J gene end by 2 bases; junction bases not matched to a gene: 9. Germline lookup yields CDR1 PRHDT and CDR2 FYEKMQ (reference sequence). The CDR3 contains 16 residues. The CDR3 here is CASSVQAGTTYNEQFF. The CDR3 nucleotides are TGTGCCAGCAGCGTACAAGCGGGGACCACCTACAATGAGCAGTTCTTC.

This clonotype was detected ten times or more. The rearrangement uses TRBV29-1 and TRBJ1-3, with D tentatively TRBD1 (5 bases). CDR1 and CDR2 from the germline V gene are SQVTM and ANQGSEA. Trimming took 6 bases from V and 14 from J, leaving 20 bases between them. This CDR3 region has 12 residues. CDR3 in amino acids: CSVNLDTQRLYF. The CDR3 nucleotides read TGCAGCGTCAACTTGGACACGCAACGTCTATATTTT.

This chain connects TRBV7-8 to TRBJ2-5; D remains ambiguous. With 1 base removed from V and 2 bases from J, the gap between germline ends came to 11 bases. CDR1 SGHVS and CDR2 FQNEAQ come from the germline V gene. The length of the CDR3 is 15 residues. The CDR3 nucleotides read TGTGCCAGCAGCTTAGATCCCACAGTACAAGAGACCCAGTACTTC. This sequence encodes CASSLDPTVQETQYF.

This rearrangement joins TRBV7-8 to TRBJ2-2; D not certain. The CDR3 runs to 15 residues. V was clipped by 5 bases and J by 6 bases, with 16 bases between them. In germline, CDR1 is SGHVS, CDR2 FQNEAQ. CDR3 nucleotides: TGTGCCAGCAGCCCCCTATGGGAACGAGCCGGGGAGCTGTTTTTT. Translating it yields CASSPLWERAGELFF.

The CDR3 loop reads CASSLRQPNYGYTF. The CDR3 bases are TGTGCCAGCAGTCTCAGACAGCCTAACTATGGCTACACCTTC. The V call is TRBV28, the J call TRBJ1-2; tentative D call: TRBD1 (5 bases). The CDR3 spans 14 residues. With 5 bases removed from V and 0 bases from J, the gap between germline ends came to 10 bases. The germline CDR1 and CDR2 sequences are MDHEN and SYDVKM.

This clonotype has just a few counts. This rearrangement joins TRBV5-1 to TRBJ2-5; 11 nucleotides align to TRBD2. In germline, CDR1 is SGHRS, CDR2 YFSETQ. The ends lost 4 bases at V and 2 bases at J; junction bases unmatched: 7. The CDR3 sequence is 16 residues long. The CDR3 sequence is CASSPLAGGEQETQYF. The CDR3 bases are TGCGCCAGCAGCCCTTTAGCGGGGGGGGAACAAGAGACCCAGTACTTC.

CDR3 bases: TGTGCCAGCAGCGTATACGGGGGCAGAACTAATGAAAAACTGTTTTTT. Protein product: CASSVYGGRTNEKLFF. The chain joins TRBV9 to TRBJ1-4; a weak D match, TRBD1 (6 bases). The germline V and J ends were trimmed by 1 base and 1 base, with 11 bases remaining between them. Per germline, CDR1 SGDLS and CDR2 YYNGEE. The length of the CDR3 is 16 residues.

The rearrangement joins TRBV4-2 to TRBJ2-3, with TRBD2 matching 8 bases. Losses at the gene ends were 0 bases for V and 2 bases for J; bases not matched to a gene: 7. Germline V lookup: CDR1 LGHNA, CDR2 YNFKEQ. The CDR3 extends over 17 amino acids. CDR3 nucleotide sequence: TGTGCCAGCAGCCAAGACCAGCGGGGGACCCCCACAGATACGCAGTATTTT. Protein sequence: CASSQDQRGTPTDTQYF.